Below, one T cell receptor (beta chain) is given with its context. This clonotype was counted at least ten times. Its antigen is unknown. It has no much larger one-base neighbor in the sample; base qualities were not kept. Receptors were amplified or captured by 5' RACE. Instrument on record: Illumina HiSeq 2000. A universal primer binding site was added through template switching, and the final cDNA carried a unique molecular identifier so that TCR cDNA molecules could be counted accurately. First-strand cDNA for TCR alpha and beta chains was synthesized from specific primers in the conserved constant-segment region. Each cDNA library was double barcoded, with a SMART-Mk sample barcode plus Illumina barcodes, to control for contamination. TruSeq adapter sequences, together with Illumina sample barcodes, were added in two successive PCR steps. TCR alpha and beta cDNA libraries were sequenced on the Illumina HiSeq platform with custom primers. Per the authors' processing: Raw reads were processed with MiGEC to extract unique molecular identifiers, and MiXCR was used to determine CDR3 positions. Recombination models were inferred per individual with the repgenHMM and IGoR tools using an EM algorithm. The analysis of shared clonotypes was done with the tcR package in R, with sharing normalized by the product of cloneset sizes. Out-of-frame nonproductive sequences were analyzed to study raw recombination free of thymic and clonal selection effects. The public reads were quality trimmed at Q25 with fastp and then assembled into clones with MiXCR by TCRdb, keeping productive beta chains. Each entry is one CDR3 protein sequence, shown with its most common DNA and genes. The V and J calls were determined by TCRdb, not by the authors. The sample has about 290,000 distinct CDR3 sequences on record, 9.5% of them singletons. The ten largest clonotypes hold 7% to 8.5% of the sample.

The sample is drawn from a study of identical twins listed by TCRdb under 2016. Study-wide context: TCR alpha and beta repertoires from monozygotic twins, unrelated adults of various ages and cord blood were deep-sequenced to test whether fetal clonotypes persist. To rule out contamination, the twin experiments were replicated at different times with different library preparation protocols. Summary of the overall study and its limitations: Out-of-frame TCR alpha sharing in monozygotic twins was systematically underestimated by recombination models, whereas sharing between unrelated individuals was in agreement with the recombination models. The excess sharing between twins in beta out-of-frame sequences was weaker because fewer shared sequences reduced the signal-to-noise ratio. Because the same donors could not be followed over many years, the conclusions depended on cross-sectional statistical analysis. Compared with coincidental sharing between unrelated individuals, out-of-frame TCR alpha sequences shared between twins showed an excess of sequences with low generation probability. Invariant T cells such as MAIT and iNKT could partly confound zero-insertion analyses, though diverse VJ usage argued against this for most clonotypes. Abundant cord blood beta clonotypes had fewer insertions, young adult naive repertoires showed a similar but weaker trend, and memory repertoires showed no such trend.

CDR1 and CDR2 are drawn from the germline V gene: MNHEY, SVGEGT. Measured from the cysteine to the phenylalanine, the CDR3 is 14 residues long. Only the CDR3 DNA stays, 42 bases, in frame from base 1. Trimming removed 0 bases from V and 3 bases from J, leaving 6 bases between the germline ends. Every donor was a healthy Caucasian. The twin cohort comprised three pairs of female monozygotic twins, all aged roughly 18 to 30 years. CD4+ and CD8+ T cell populations were isolated with positive isolation kits from Invitrogen. Another study also made use of these data, one on yellow fever vaccine responses in identical twins. According to the second study: The T cell response to vaccination in identical twins was reported by the authors to appear partly convergent and partly personalized. The study precisely tracked vaccine-responding T cell clones in identical twins.

The sequence derives from a woman under 30 in good health. The material sequenced was CD8+ T cells sorted from blood. The chain was built from TRBV6-2 or TRBV6-3 and TRBJ2-1, with the D gene not clear enough to name. The nucleotide sequence is TGTGCCAGCAGTTACTCATCAGACTACAATGAGCAGTTCTTC. The translation is CASSYSSDYNEQFF.